These 30 T cell receptor beta chains originate from one sample sequenced in a study of blood T cell repertoires in COVID-19. The method was immunoSEQ multiplex PCR; TCRdb's version includes in-frame clones alone and lacks a portion of them. The sample records roughly 100,000 clones, 85% to 90% being singletons. The sequencing sample was made of peripheral blood. Receptors originate from a human donor in a cohort sampled during active COVID-19.

V is TRBV5-1 and J is TRBJ2-3; tentative D call: TRBD1 (6 bases). From germline, CDR1 is SGHRS and CDR2 YFSETQ. The CDR3 runs to 15 residues. Trimming left V 5 bases short and J 2 bases short, with 15 bases between. DNA of the CDR3: TGCGCCAGCAGTCCGACGCCGGGACACACAGATACGCAGTATTTT. It encodes CASSPTPGHTDTQYF.

The chain employs TRBV5-4 and TRBJ2-3, with TRBD2 matching over 9 bases. The CDR3 sequence is 17 residues long. The V gene end was trimmed by 2 bases and the J gene end by 0 bases; junction bases not matched to a gene: 7. The germline CDR1 and CDR2 sequences are SGHNT and YYREEE (reference sequence). The CDR3 sequence: CASSLFLAGPSTDTQYF. Here the CDR3 DNA reads TGTGCCAGCAGCTTATTCCTAGCGGGGCCTAGCACAGATACGCAGTATTTT.

The chain couples TRBV12-3 or TRBV12-4 to TRBJ2-1, with TRBD2 matching 8 bases. The CDR3 length is 13 residues. The ends lost 11 bases at V and 2 bases at J; junction bases unmatched: 5. This CDR3 reads CASGTSPYNEQFF. The CDR3 coding sequence is TGTGCCTCAGGGACTAGTCCCTACAATGAGCAGTTCTTC.

The chain uses TRBV27 and TRBJ2-1, with a possible D match to TRBD2 (5 bases). V lost 4 bases, J lost 5 bases, and 9 bases lay in between. Germline V gives CDR1 MNHEY, CDR2 SMNVEV (reference sequence). The length of the CDR3 is 13 residues. This CDR3 reads CASSSDLDNEQFF. The CDR3, as DNA: TGTGCCAGCAGTTCGGACTTAGACAATGAGCAGTTCTTC.

The chain carries TRBV30 and TRBJ1-5; D possibly corresponds to TRBD1 (5 bases). CDR3 length: 14 amino acids. With 5 bases removed from V and 7 bases from J, the gap between germline ends came to 18 bases. The germline V gene has CDR1 GTSNPN and CDR2 SVGIG (reference sequence). CDR3 DNA sequence: TGTGCCTGGGCCCCGGGGGGAGGCGGACAGCCCCAGCATTTT. As protein: CAWAPGGGGQPQHF. Based on the CDR3 plus reference TRBV30 and TRBJ1-5, the full variable domain is SQTIHQWPATLVQPVGSPLSLECTVEGTSNPNLYWYRQAAGRGLQLLFYSVGIGQISSEVPQNLSASRPQDRQFILSSKKLLLSDSGFYLCAWAPGGGGQPQHFGDGTRLSIL.

Regarding this clone: Other DNA sequences within the sample encode an identical CDR3. The chain carries TRBV7-8 and TRBJ2-7; D might be TRBD2 (6 bases). Looked up from germline, CDR1 is SGHVS and CDR2 is FQNEAQ. The CDR3 consists of 14 residues. The germline V and J ends were trimmed by 2 bases and 1 base, with 9 bases remaining between them. The DNA of the CDR3 is TGTGCCAGCAGCTTAAGCGGGTTTTCCTACGAGCAGTACTTC. Translation gives CASSLSGFSYEQYF.

This clone was found a few times. The V and J genes are TRBV6-2 or TRBV6-3 and TRBJ1-5, with 9 bases matching TRBD1. The V gene's germline CDR1 is MNHEY and CDR2 SVGEGT. The V gene end was trimmed by 2 bases and the J gene end by 4 bases; junction bases not matched to a gene: 6. This CDR3 is built from 16 residues. In DNA form, the CDR3 reads TGTGCCAGCAGTTACCGGGACAGGGATGGAAATCAGCCCCAGCATTTT. Translating it yields CASSYRDRDGNQPQHF.

This clone was found once. V usage is TRBV2 and J usage is TRBJ2-7; D gene unclear. CDR3 size: 11 residues. Per germline, CDR1 SNHLY and CDR2 FYNNEI. With 6 bases removed from V and 4 bases from J, the gap between germline ends came to 7 bases. The CDR3 nucleotides read TGTGCCAGCAGGGAGTCTTACGAGCAGTACTTC. This translates into CASRESYEQYF.

V is TRBV28 and J is TRBJ1-1, with TRBD1 matching over 8 bases. The trim removed 5 bases at V and 0 bases at J, leaving 5 bases unmatched. The CDR3 totals 15 residues. Germline V lookup: CDR1 MDHEN, CDR2 SYDVKM. This chain's CDR3 is CASSGQGQMNTEAFF. The CDR3 coding sequence is TGTGCCAGCAGTGGACAGGGCCAAATGAACACTGAAGCTTTCTTT.

The chain couples TRBV6-5 to TRBJ2-1; D is unclear. The V end was cut by 6 bases, the J end by 10 bases, with 13 bases between. The CDR3 has 12 residues. CDR1 is MNHEY, CDR2 SVGAGI, per germline. The CDR3 region has the DNA TGTGCCAGCAGCACCCTAAGTAAAGAGCAGTTCTTC. Translating gives CASSTLSKEQFF.

This clone has just a few counts. The chain is built from TRBV11-3 and TRBJ2-1, with 7 bases identical to TRBD2. J gave up 9 bases and V 4 bases, and 12 bases lay outside the gene matches. Germline CDR1 reads SGHNT; CDR2 reads YENEEA. This CDR3 contains 15 residues. The CDR3 DNA is TGTGCCAGCAGCTCGACGCGGGGGTGGAGCACTGAGCAGTTCTTC. Its translation: CASSSTRGWSTEQFF.

The chain recombines TRBV18 with TRBJ2-3, with 10 bases identical to TRBD2. The CDR3 sequence is 15 residues long. The germline V gene encodes CDR1 KGHSH and CDR2 LQKENI. The V segment lost 5 bases and the J segment 2 bases; nucleotides outside the gene matches: 4. The CDR3 reads CASSTLAGDTDTQYF. CDR3 nucleotides: TGTGCCAGCTCAACTCTAGCGGGAGACACAGATACGCAGTATTTT.

The V call is TRBV18, the J call TRBJ1-2; TRBD1 matches 7 bases. Germline-derived CDR1 and CDR2 are KGHSH and LQKENI. The CDR3 totals 15 residues. Trimming cost V 3 bases and J 0 bases; bases outside gene matches: 4. The DNA for the CDR3 is TGTGCCAGCTCACCCCGGGACAGCTCTAACTATGGCTACACCTTC. Residues: CASSPRDSSNYGYTF.

The count of this clone is one. The rearrangement links TRBV7-6 to TRBJ2-1; D may be TRBD2 (7 bases). CDR3 length: 14 residues. The germline V and J ends were trimmed by 5 bases and 15 bases, with 23 bases remaining between them. The germline CDR1 and CDR2 sequences are SGHVS and FNYEAQ. As DNA, the CDR3 is TGTGCCAGCAGCCCGAGAGGGGGGGAATTCTATATGTTCTTC. Its translation: CASSPRGGEFYMFF. Based on the CDR3 plus reference TRBV7-6 and TRBJ2-1, the full variable domain is GAGVSQSPRYKVTKRGQDVALRCDPISGHVSLYWYRQALGQGPEFLTYFNYEAQQDKSGLPNDRFSAERPEGSISTLTIQRTEQRDSAMYRCASSPRGGEFYMFFGPGTRLTVL.

The V call is TRBV5-1, the J call TRBJ2-1, with D perhaps TRBD2 (5 bases). CDR1 is SGHRS and CDR2 is YFSETQ in the germline V gene. V lost 0 bases and J lost 6, with 10 bases in between. The CDR3 length is 14 residues. The CDR3 loop is CASSLALAGNEQFF. CDR3 DNA: TGCGCCAGCAGCTTGGCTCTAGCTGGCAATGAGCAGTTCTTC.

This clone was detected only a few times. CDR3 bases: TGCGCCAGCAGCCTAGAAGGCGGGAACACTGAAGCTTTCTTT. The encoded protein is CASSLEGGNTEAFF. V is TRBV4-1 and J is TRBJ1-1; D gene ambiguous. This CDR3 region has 14 residues. Germline V lookup: CDR1 MGHRA, CDR2 YSYEKL. V was clipped by 4 bases and J by 1 base, with 10 bases between them.

The rearrangement joins TRBV5-1 to TRBJ1-4; the D gene is possibly TRBD1 (5 bases). The CDR3 loop spans 14 amino acids. Trimming took off 5 bases at V and 8 bases at J, with 16 bases between the two ends. The germline CDR1 and CDR2 sequences are SGHRS and YFSETQ. The CDR3 sequence: CASRPSGGREKLFF. The CDR3 DNA is TGCGCCAGCAGGCCTTCGGGGGGAAGGGAAAAACTGTTTTTT.

The chain links TRBV5-1 to TRBJ1-6, with D possibly being TRBD1 (6 bases). Trimming cost V 2 bases and J 8 bases, with 14 bases left between them. The germline V gene has CDR1 SGHRS and CDR2 YFSETQ. The CDR3 has 15 residues. CDR3 protein: CASSFGGLIDSPLHF. CDR3 nucleotides: TGCGCCAGCAGCTTCGGGGGGCTTATTGATTCACCCCTCCACTTT.

This chain links TRBV4-1 with TRBJ1-5; 11 positions agree with TRBD1. The CDR3 has 16 residues. The trim removed 0 bases at V and 6 bases at J, leaving 4 bases unmatched. CDR1 is MGHRA, CDR2 YSYEKL, per germline. This CDR3 is CASSQDGQGASQPQHF. Here the CDR3 DNA reads TGCGCCAGCAGCCAAGACGGACAGGGGGCGAGTCAGCCCCAGCATTTT.

This clone came up many times. This sequence joins TRBV15 and TRBJ1-2; D is undetermined. V was shortened by 0 bases and J by 8 bases, with 10 bases between the two germline ends. CDR1 and CDR2 (germline): LNHNV, YYDKDF (reference sequence). This CDR3 comprises 13 residues. The CDR3 DNA follows: TGTGCCACCAGCAGAGATGGGAGACGCGGCTACACCTTC. Protein product: CATSRDGRRGYTF.

The chain links TRBV7-2 to TRBJ2-7; D might be TRBD2 (5 bases). The CDR3 has 13 amino acids. Trimming shortened V by 5 bases and J by 1 base, and 9 bases separated the two germline ends. The germline V gene has CDR1 SGHTA and CDR2 FQGNSA. CDR3 region: CASSLEVSYEQYF. The CDR3 DNA reads as TGTGCCAGCAGCCTGGAGGTTTCCTACGAGCAGTACTTC. Looking up the rest from reference TRBV7-2 and TRBJ2-7 gives the full variable domain: GAGVSQSPSNKVTEKGKDVELRCDPISGHTALYWYRQSLGQGLEFLIYFQGNSAPDKSGLPSDRFSAERTGGSVSTLTIQRTQQEDSAVYLCASSLEVSYEQYFGPGTRLTVT.

V and J are TRBV5-1 and TRBJ2-2, with D perhaps matching TRBD1 (6 bases). Trimming left V 7 bases short and J 5 bases short, with 15 bases between. Germline V CDR1 and CDR2: SGHRS, YFSETQ. CDR3 length equals 14 residues. The CDR3 sequence: CASSLRQGTGELFF. The CDR3 DNA reads as TGCGCCAGCTCTCTCCGTCAGGGGACCGGGGAGCTGTTTTTT.

J is TRBJ1-5 and V is TRBV6-5; 8 nucleotides align to TRBD1. V was clipped by 5 bases and J by 7 bases; unmatched bases: 7. The CDR3 consists of 14 residues. Germline V gene lookup returns CDR1 MNHEY and CDR2 SVGAGI. Here the CDR3 reads CASSPTGAPQPQHF. In nucleotides, the CDR3 is TGTGCCAGCAGTCCGACAGGGGCCCCCCAGCCCCAGCATTTT.

This clone has only one observation. The chain uses TRBV5-5 and TRBJ1-4; 9 positions match TRBD1. Germline V gives CDR1 SGHKS, CDR2 YYEKEE (reference sequence). V lost 4 bases, J lost 5 bases, and 6 bases stayed unmatched. The CDR3 runs 15 residues. In DNA, the CDR3 is TGTGCCAGCAGCCCACGGGACAGGGAAAATGAAAAACTGTTTTTT. Translating gives CASSPRDRENEKLFF.

The chain uses TRBV29-1 and TRBJ1-2; TRBD1 might be the D (6 bases). Between the trimmed V and J ends, which lost 3 bases and 8 bases, there was a span of 16 bases. CDR3 length equals 13 residues. Germline assignment: CDR1 SQVTM and CDR2 ANQGSEA. The CDR3 DNA follows: TGCAGCGTTGAGCTCCCAGGGGTCTACGGCTACACCTTC. It translates to CSVELPGVYGYTF.

The chain combines TRBV7-2 with TRBJ1-3, with a weak D call TRBD1 (5 bases). V was pared by 6 bases and J by 0 bases, with 9 bases between. Germline V gene lookup returns CDR1 SGHTA and CDR2 FQGNSA. CDR3 length equals 14 residues. The CDR3 region is CASRMGGSGNTIYF. In DNA form, the CDR3 reads TGTGCCAGCAGGATGGGGGGCTCTGGAAACACCATATATTTT.

The J gene is TRBJ1-1, the V gene TRBV6-2 or TRBV6-3, with D possibly being TRBD1 (6 bases). With 2 bases removed from V and 3 bases from J, the gap between germline ends came to 10 bases. Looked up from germline, CDR1 is MNHEY and CDR2 is SVGEGT. CDR3 length equals 14 residues. The CDR3 loop is CASSYPDSYTEAFF. For the CDR3, the DNA is TGTGCCAGCAGTTACCCGGACAGCTACACTGAAGCTTTCTTT.

The chain combines TRBV19 with TRBJ2-1; 11 bases agree with TRBD2. CDR1 is LNHDA and CDR2 is SQIVND in the germline V gene (reference sequence). This CDR3 is 15 amino acids long. Germline trimming cut 5 bases from V and 4 bases from J; bases unmatched to any gene: 4. The CDR3 spells CASSPGLAEYNEQFF. The CDR3 DNA reads as TGTGCCAGTAGTCCGGGACTAGCGGAATACAATGAGCAGTTCTTC.

V usage is TRBV7-2 and J usage is TRBJ1-6; 10 positions agree with TRBD1. CDR1 and CDR2 from the germline V gene are SGHTA and FQGNSA. The V segment lost 1 base and the J segment 10 bases; nucleotides outside the gene matches: 4. The CDR3 is 15 residues long. The CDR3 loop reads CASSLGGTGDSPLHF. In nucleotides, the CDR3 is TGTGCCAGCAGCTTAGGTGGGACAGGGGACTCACCCCTCCACTTT. Variable domain in full (rest from reference TRBV7-2 and TRBJ1-6): GAGVSQSPSNKVTEKGKDVELRCDPISGHTALYWYRQSLGQGLEFLIYFQGNSAPDKSGLPSDRFSAERTGGSVSTLTIQRTQQEDSAVYLCASSLGGTGDSPLHFGNGTRLTVT.

The rearrangement uses TRBV5-1 and TRBJ2-5; no definite D call. Germline assignment: CDR1 SGHRS and CDR2 YFSETQ. V shed 0 bases and J shed 4 bases, with 7 bases lying between them. The CDR3 totals 13 residues. The chain's CDR3 is CASSLASGETQYF. The CDR3 coding sequence is TGCGCCAGCAGCTTGGCCTCGGGAGAGACCCAGTACTTC.